These 24 T cell receptor beta chains were sequenced from one sample in a study of identical twins. TCRdb itself ran the 5' RACE reads through MiXCR, one entry per CDR3 protein. Of some 1,600,000 distinct CDR3 sequences listed, about 30% are singletons. Sequenced sample: cord blood. These receptors were obtained from a newborn girl in good health.

The chain combines TRBV20-1 with TRBJ1-1; 7 bases agree with TRBD1. The CDR3 consists of 15 residues. J lost 2 bases, V lost 6 bases, and 12 bases had no gene match. Per the germline V gene, CDR1 is DFQATT and CDR2 is SNEGSKA (reference sequence). The CDR3 reads CSARGGYRGNTEAFF. The CDR3 nucleotides are TGCAGTGCCCGAGGGGGTTACAGGGGTAACACTGAAGCTTTCTTT.

This chain links TRBV9 with TRBJ2-7; maybe TRBD1 (6 bases). The DNA end favors TRBJ2-5, so the J call may be wrong. Germline V lookup: CDR1 SGDLS, CDR2 YYNGEE. This CDR3 region has 17 residues. For the CDR3, the DNA is TGTGCCAGCAGCGTAGCTACAGGGCGTTCGGGGCGGGAGACCCAGTACTTC. This codes for CASSVATGRSGRETQYF.

This clonotype was detected many times. This chain joins TRBV29-1 and TRBJ1-2; TRBD1 might be the D (6 bases). The V gene's germline CDR1 is SQVTM and CDR2 ANQGSEA. V gave up 7 bases and J gave up 0 bases, with 21 bases separating them. This CDR3 contains 16 residues. CDR3 coding DNA: TGCAGCGCCTTGAAGAGGGGGGACATTCCTAACTATGGCTACACCTTC. This sequence encodes CSALKRGDIPNYGYTF.

Only a few counts were recorded for this clonotype. CDR3 bases: TGCAGTGCTAGAAGTGGGAGCGGAGAGACCCAGTACTTC. This translates into CSARSGSGETQYF. The V and J genes are TRBV20-1 and TRBJ2-7; the D gene is possibly TRBD2 (5 bases). The J call may be incorrect, as the DNA end agrees better with TRBJ2-5. The CDR3 spans 13 residues. Germline CDR1 is DFQATT and CDR2 is SNEGSKA (reference sequence).

The V gene is TRBV20-1, the J gene TRBJ1-1; the D gene is possibly TRBD1 (6 bases). Trimming removed 6 bases at V and 4 bases at J, with 12 bases between. The CDR3 has 12 amino acids. Per germline, CDR1 DFQATT and CDR2 SNEGSKA (reference sequence). The CDR3 sequence: CSAEGGATEAFF. The CDR3 DNA reads as TGCAGTGCGGAAGGGGGGGCCACTGAAGCTTTCTTT.

The chain employs TRBV5-1 and TRBJ1-2; perhaps TRBD1 as D (5 bases). The CDR3 is 15 residues long. CDR1 is SGHRS, CDR2 YFSETQ, per germline. V dropped 5 bases and J dropped 5 bases, with 19 bases sitting between them. In nucleotides, the CDR3 is TGCGCCAGCAGTCGGTCCCGGGGCGGATCATATGGCTACACCTTC. Translated: CASSRSRGGSYGYTF.

The rearrangement uses TRBV20-1 and TRBJ2-4; no firm D call. TRBJ2-7 explains the end of the DNA better; the J call may be wrong. The CDR3 covers 12 residues. Germline V lookup: CDR1 DFQATT, CDR2 SNEGSKA (reference sequence). The chain's CDR3 is CSALQRGYEQYF. CDR3 bases: TGCAGTGCTCTACAGCGTGGCTACGAGCAGTACTTC.

J is TRBJ2-1 and V is TRBV20-1; 16 nucleotides line up with TRBD2. The length of the CDR3 is 19 residues. From germline, CDR1 is DFQATT and CDR2 SNEGSKA (reference sequence). Trimming took 0 bases from V and 0 from J; bases not matched to a gene: 5. CDR3 sequence reads: CSAREPGLAGGSSYNEQFF. The CDR3 nucleotides read TGCAGTGCTAGAGAACCGGGACTAGCGGGGGGGAGCTCCTACAATGAGCAGTTCTTC.

The chain joins TRBV2 to TRBJ1-2, with D possibly TRBD1 on 5 matching bases. The V gene's germline CDR1 is SNHLY and CDR2 FYNNEI. Trimming removed 4 bases at V and 1 base at J, with 13 bases between. CDR3 size: 15 residues. The CDR3 nucleotides read TGTGCCAGCAGTGCTGACAGAGGCCTTAACTATGGCTACACCTTC. This gives the protein CASSADRGLNYGYTF.

The chain joins TRBV10-3 to TRBJ1-4, with 10 bases that match TRBD1. CDR3 length equals 14 residues. The trim removed 2 bases at V and 6 bases at J, leaving 0 bases unmatched. The germline CDR1 and CDR2 sequences are ENHRY and SYGVKD. Here the CDR3 DNA reads TGTGCCATCAGTGAGGGACAGGGGGATGAAAAACTGTTTTTT. Protein product: CAISEGQGDEKLFF.

V is TRBV3-1 and J is TRBJ1-1, with 7 bases fitting TRBD1. Germline lookup yields CDR1 LGHDT and CDR2 YNNKEL (reference sequence). Losses at the gene ends were 1 base for V and 8 bases for J; bases not matched to a gene: 4. CDR3 size: 13 residues. The DNA for the CDR3 is TGTGCCAGCAGCCAAGCCGCGGACAGGGAAGCTTTCTTT. It specifies CASSQAADREAFF.

In this sample, this clonotype turned up a few times. The rearrangement uses TRBV27 and TRBJ2-5, with 7 positions matching TRBD2. The CDR3 is made up of 15 amino acids. In germline, CDR1 is MNHEY, CDR2 SMNVEV (reference sequence). Unmatched junction bases numbered 3, after V lost 0 bases and J lost 2 bases. The CDR3 DNA is TGTGCCAGCAGTTTATCTAGCGGGCCTCAAGAGACCCAGTACTTC. This gives the protein CASSLSSGPQETQYF.

The CDR3 spells CASSDEGENPEAQYF. CDR3 coding DNA: TGTGCCAGCAGTGATGAGGGGGAAAACCCTGAGGCCCAGTACTTC. This chain links TRBV25-1 with TRBJ2-7, with a possible D match to TRBD1 (6 bases). Trimming left V 3 bases short and J 10 bases short, with 22 bases between. The CDR3 consists of 15 residues. CDR1 is MGHDK, CDR2 SYGVNS, per germline.

V gene TRBV9 combines with J gene TRBJ2-5; 7 positions agree with TRBD2. In germline, CDR1 is SGDLS, CDR2 YYNGEE. This CDR3 comprises 16 residues. V lost 0 bases and J lost 2; bases outside the gene matches: 7. The CDR3 DNA is TGTGCCAGCAGCGTAGCTGTAGCGGGTTATCAAGAGACCCAGTACTTC. Translated: CASSVAVAGYQETQYF.

The sample holds many counts of this clonotype. CDR3 DNA sequence: TGTGCCAGCAGCCAGGAGGGGGCTTACAATGAGCAGTTCTTC. Translating gives CASSQEGAYNEQFF. The chain couples TRBV4-2 to TRBJ2-1; D might be TRBD1 (7 bases). Trimming removed 3 bases at V and 4 bases at J, with 10 bases between. Germline V gene sequence: CDR1 LGHNA, CDR2 YNFKEQ. CDR3 length: 14 residues.

V is TRBV7-6 and J is TRBJ2-7, with D unclear. Germline V gene sequence: CDR1 SGHVS, CDR2 FNYEAQ. V lost 5 bases to trimming and J lost 0 bases, with 11 bases between them. The CDR3 sequence is 14 residues long. The CDR3 DNA reads TGTGCCAGCAGCCCTAAACAGAGCTCCTACGAGCAGTACTTC. Protein: CASSPKQSSYEQYF.

This clonotype occurred a few times. In DNA, the CDR3 is TGCAGTGCTAGAGCATTACCGGGGGGGCACAATGAGCAGTTCTTC. Its protein is CSARALPGGHNEQFF. The chain is built from TRBV20-1 and TRBJ2-1; 8 nucleotides agree with TRBD2. Germline CDR1 and CDR2: DFQATT and SNEGSKA (reference sequence). The CDR3 extends over 15 amino acids. V lost 1 base and J lost 5; bases outside the gene matches: 7.

This clonotype was seen just once. The chain has TRBV6-5 and TRBJ2-2, with a possible D match to TRBD2 (6 bases). V lost 11 bases, J lost 3 bases, and 10 bases lay in between. In germline, CDR1 is MNHEY, CDR2 SVGAGI. The CDR3 spans 12 residues. This CDR3 is CAHTSYTGELFF. The CDR3, as DNA: TGTGCCCATACTAGCTACACCGGGGAGCTGTTTTTT.

There are a few counts of this clonotype. The CDR3 DNA follows: TGCAGTGCCAGATCAGGGACCCCTAACTATGGCTACACCTTC. It specifies CSARSGTPNYGYTF. The V call is TRBV20-1, the J call TRBJ1-2; D perhaps matches TRBD1 (5 bases). CDR3 length: 14 residues. Germline CDR1 is DFQATT and CDR2 is SNEGSKA (reference sequence). Trimming cost V 6 bases and J 0 bases, with 14 bases left between them.

Here the CDR3 DNA reads TGCAGTTCTACCCTTCCGGGACAGGGTTACAATGAGCAGTTCTTC. This sequence encodes CSSTLPGQGYNEQFF. This rearrangement joins TRBV20-1 to TRBJ2-1, with 9 bases identical to TRBD1. The CDR3 spans 15 residues. V trimming: 8 bases; J trimming: 4 bases; junction bases outside the gene matches: 12. Per germline, CDR1 DFQATT and CDR2 SNEGSKA (reference sequence).

V gene TRBV20-1 combines with J gene TRBJ2-3; possible D gene TRBD2, 6 bases. The CDR3 sequence is 14 residues long. CDR1 and CDR2 (germline): DFQATT, SNEGSKA (reference sequence). Trimming cost V 4 bases and J 0 bases, with 11 bases left between them. CDR3 protein: CSAISRGSTDTQYF. Here the CDR3 DNA reads TGCAGTGCTATTTCGCGGGGAAGCACAGATACGCAGTATTTT.

This sequence joins TRBV20-1 and TRBJ2-3; TRBD2 aligns across 9 bases. The CDR3 runs 17 residues. V shed 3 bases, J shed 6 bases, and the junction held 16 bases outside the gene matches. Germline V lookup: CDR1 DFQATT, CDR2 SNEGSKA (reference sequence). The CDR3 coding sequence is TGCAGTGCTAGTAAAGCGCGGGGGGGGCCGGTATTTGATACGCAGTATTTT. Protein sequence: CSASKARGGPVFDTQYF.

This clonotype was observed a few times. The chain links TRBV5-1 to TRBJ2-3; 7 positions agree with TRBD2. The junction had 5 bases not matched to a gene; V was cut back by 2 bases and J by 2 bases. CDR1 is SGHRS and CDR2 is YFSETQ in the germline V gene. This CDR3 is 15 amino acids long. The CDR3 nucleotides read TGCGCCAGCAGCTTTCTAGCGGACCCCACAGATACGCAGTATTTT. It translates to CASSFLADPTDTQYF.

In regard to this clonotype: A much larger clone lies a single base off, so this may be a read error. The J gene is TRBJ2-7, the V gene TRBV5-8; D is unclear. Trimming removed 3 bases from V and 3 bases from J, with 7 bases in between. The CDR3 consists of 12 residues. Germline assignment: CDR1 SGHTS and CDR2 YDEGEE. The CDR3 protein is CASSSSHYEQYF. For the CDR3, the DNA is TGTGCCAGCAGCTCCTCTCACTACGAGCAGTACTTC.